This T cell receptor beta chain was captured by sequencing in a study of blood T cell repertoires in COVID-19. Study-wide background: In each case, the material was cDNA or gDNA derived from T cells, B-cell-depleted T cells, or PBMCs.

As handled by the study authors: Reference gene primer amplification yielded estimated nucleated cell counts. Some clones are missing from TCRdb's copy, which holds only in-frame ones; the method was immunoSEQ multiplex PCR. D and trimming come from the DNA, and the V and J calls and clone size come from that table. The sample lists about 210,000 clones; approximately 80% were seen once. Individuals aged roughly 18 to 95 years were recruited from 24 US areas. The study assigned cohorts using participant-reported clinical history. The sample consisted of PBMCs or T cells enriched from blood (not recorded which). The TCR sequence derives from a man in his thirties or forties with acute COVID-19.

CDR3 nucleotides: TGTGCCAGCAGCCAACTACTTCTAGCGGGGGAGGGTAATGAGCAGTTCTTC. This codes for CASSQLLLAGEGNEQFF. This sequence joins TRBV4-2 and TRBJ2-1; 10 bases are a match to TRBD2. This CDR3 is 17 amino acids long. V was clipped by 2 bases and J by 7 bases; unmatched bases: 11. Germline CDR1 is LGHNA and CDR2 is YNFKEQ.